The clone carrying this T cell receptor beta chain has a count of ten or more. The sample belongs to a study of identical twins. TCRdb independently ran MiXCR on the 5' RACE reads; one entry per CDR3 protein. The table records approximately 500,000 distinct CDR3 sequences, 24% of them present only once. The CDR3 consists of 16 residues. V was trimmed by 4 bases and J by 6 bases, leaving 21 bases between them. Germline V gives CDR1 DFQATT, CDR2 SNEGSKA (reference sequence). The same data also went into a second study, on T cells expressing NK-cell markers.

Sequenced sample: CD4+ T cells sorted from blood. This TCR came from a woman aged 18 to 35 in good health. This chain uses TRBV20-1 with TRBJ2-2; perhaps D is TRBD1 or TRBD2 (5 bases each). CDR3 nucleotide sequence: TGCAGTGCTACAAGTCCGGGGATCGAAGGGGCCGGGGAGCTGTTTTTT. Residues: CSATSPGIEGAGELFF.